These 24 T cell receptor beta chains came from one sample sequenced in a study of cytomegalovirus exposure and HLA in healthy donors. The PCR used 60 Vbeta and 13 Jbeta primers. Measured with immunoSEQ multiplex PCR; TCRdb has only the in-frame clones, and not every one. This sample has over 200,000 clones, with around 89% found just once. The sequenced sample was PBMCs. The receptor source for this set is a woman aged 18 to 35 in good health and CMV-seronegative.

J is TRBJ1-1 and V is TRBV15, with D hard to call. The CDR3 sequence is 15 residues long. CDR1 and CDR2 from the germline V gene are LNHNV and YYDKDF (reference sequence). V was cut by 5 bases and J by 1 base, with 14 bases left in between. This CDR3 is CATSGRLEGNTEAFF. The CDR3 bases are TGTGCCACCAGCGGACGCCTGGAGGGGAACACTGAAGCTTTCTTT. Combining the CDR3 with reference TRBV15 and TRBJ1-1 gives the whole variable domain DAMVIQNPRYQVTQFGKPVTLSCSQTLNHNVMYWYQQKSSQAPKLLFHYYDKDFNNEADTPDNFQSRRPNTSFCFLDIRSPGLGDTAMYLCATSGRLEGNTEAFFGQGTRLTVV.

The chain recombines TRBV27 with TRBJ2-3; D call uncertain. The V gene lost 3 bases and the J gene lost 2 bases, with 9 bases spanning the gap. CDR1 and CDR2 from the germline V gene are MNHEY and SMNVEV (reference sequence). The CDR3 loop spans 14 amino acids. CDR3 residues: CASSFVHLTDTQYF. As DNA, the CDR3 is TGTGCCAGCAGTTTCGTACACCTCACAGATACGCAGTATTTT.

This clone was counted only a few times. The chain links TRBV6-6 to TRBJ1-5, with D tentatively TRBD1 (6 bases). The CDR3 covers 15 residues. The germline gives CDR1 MNHNY, CDR2 SVGAGI (reference sequence). The V gene lost 0 bases and the J gene lost 7 bases, with 13 bases spanning the gap. The CDR3 region has the DNA TGTGCCAGCAGTTACTCGAACAGGGAGGGCCAGCCCCAGCATTTT. It yields the protein CASSYSNREGQPQHF.

The chain employs TRBV7-8 and TRBJ2-7, with TRBD1 identical over 7 bases. The germline V gene has CDR1 SGHVS and CDR2 FQNEAQ. The CDR3 runs to 15 residues. V dropped 5 bases and J dropped 1; count of bases not matched to a gene: 8. CDR3 DNA sequence: TGTGCCAGCAGCGCAGAGGGGGCCTCATCCTACGAGCAGTACTTC. Protein sequence: CASSAEGASSYEQYF. Using reference TRBV7-8 and TRBJ2-7 for the parts outside the CDR3, the full variable domain is GAGVSQSPRYKVAKRGQDVALRCDPISGHVSLFWYQQALGQGPEFLTYFQNEAQLDKSGLPSDRFFAERPEGSVSTLKIQRTQQEDSAVYLCASSAEGASSYEQYFGPGTRLTVT.

The gene calls are TRBV11-2 and TRBJ2-5; D gene unclear. V was shortened by 1 base and J by 4 bases, with 10 bases between the two germline ends. Germline V lookup: CDR1 SGHAT, CDR2 FQNNGV. The CDR3 has 14 amino acids. CDR3 loop: CASSLGIGVETQYF. CDR3 bases: TGTGCCAGCAGCTTAGGAATCGGTGTAGAGACCCAGTACTTC.

This clone occurred once. The V and J genes are TRBV11-2 and TRBJ2-7, with unresolved D. Trimming stripped 0 bases from V and 6 bases from J, with 6 bases between. Germline assignment: CDR1 SGHAT and CDR2 FQNNGV. The CDR3 extends over 12 amino acids. In DNA form, the CDR3 reads TGTGCCAGCAGCTTAGATTTGGCCGAGCAGTACTTC. This encodes CASSLDLAEQYF.

This chain connects TRBV19 to TRBJ1-2, with 7 bases that match TRBD1. This CDR3 has 18 residues. Per germline, CDR1 LNHDA and CDR2 SQIVND (reference sequence). V was clipped by 6 bases and J by 10 bases; unmatched bases: 26. The DNA for the CDR3 is TGTGCCAGTAGAACGAACGCCCAAGCCAGACAGGGCCCCGGTGTCTACACCTTC. Translating gives CASRTNAQARQGPGVYTF.

The chain couples TRBV9 to TRBJ1-1; 11 bases fit TRBD1. The ends lost 3 bases at V and 8 bases at J; junction bases unmatched: 3. Germline V gene data show CDR1 as SGDLS and CDR2 as YYNGEE. This CDR3 region has 13 residues. CDR3 DNA sequence: TGTGCCAGCAGCGCGGGGACAGGGGGGGAAGCTTTCTTT. Its translation: CASSAGTGGEAFF.

This chain joins TRBV6-1 and TRBJ2-7; TRBD1 is a possible D gene (5 bases). Per germline, CDR1 MNHNS and CDR2 SASEGT. This CDR3 contains 14 residues. The V and J ends lost 5 bases and 1 base respectively, with 12 bases between them. Here the CDR3 DNA reads TGTGCCAGCAGTCCTCAGGGTTCGTCCTACGAGCAGTACTTC. This translates into CASSPQGSSYEQYF.

The CDR3 sequence: CASSLAGGNEKLFF. The CDR3, as DNA: TGTGCCAGCAGCTTGGCTGGGGGGAATGAAAAACTGTTTTTT. The V call is TRBV5-4, the J call TRBJ1-4; TRBD1 might be the D (5 bases). Trimming cost V 0 bases and J 5 bases, with 8 bases left between them. The germline V gene encodes CDR1 SGHNT and CDR2 YYREEE (reference sequence). The CDR3 sequence is 14 residues long. Full variable domain (remainder filled in from reference TRBV5-4 and TRBJ1-4): ETGVTQSPTHLIKTRGQQVTLRCSSQSGHNTVSWYQQALGQGPQFIFQYYREEENGRGNFPPRFSGLQFPNYSSELNVNALELDDSALYLCASSLAGGNEKLFFGSGTQLSVL.

This clone appeared a single time. The same CDR3 can be traced to other DNA sequences in this sample. The chain is built from TRBV6-5 and TRBJ1-5; no reliable D call. Germline CDR1 is MNHEY and CDR2 is SVGAGI. The CDR3 consists of 13 residues. The ends were cut back, 0 bases at V and 4 bases at J, with 4 bases in the middle. The CDR3 spells CASSYSLNQPQHF. The CDR3 bases are TGTGCCAGCAGTTACTCCTTGAATCAGCCCCAGCATTTT.

The chain combines TRBV9 with TRBJ2-2; 9 bases are shared with TRBD2. CDR1 is SGDLS and CDR2 is YYNGEE in the germline V gene. This CDR3 has 15 amino acids. The J segment lost 5 bases and the V segment lost 3 bases, leaving 5 bases of the junction unmatched. The CDR3 is CASSDSGRRTGELFF. The CDR3 DNA is TGTGCCAGCAGCGATAGCGGGAGACGGACCGGGGAGCTGTTTTTT.

The chain recombines TRBV2 with TRBJ2-7; the D gene is possibly TRBD1 (6 bases). The CDR3 sequence is 14 residues long. CDR1 and CDR2 from the germline V gene are SNHLY and FYNNEI. Trimming shortened V by 2 bases and J by 3 bases, and 11 bases separated the two germline ends. CDR3 residues: CASSEWDISYEQYF. The CDR3 region has the DNA TGTGCCAGCAGTGAATGGGACATCAGCTACGAGCAGTACTTC.

The chain links TRBV6-1 to TRBJ1-2; TRBD1 matches at 7 bases. The V segment lost 1 base and the J segment 7 bases; nucleotides outside the gene matches: 15. The V gene's germline CDR1 is MNHNS and CDR2 SASEGT. This CDR3 contains 17 residues. The CDR3 spells CASSEGTGGSLRVGYTF. The DNA of the CDR3 is TGTGCCAGCAGTGAAGGGACAGGAGGTTCTTTAAGGGTTGGCTACACCTTC.

A remark on this clone: One end of the junction does not line up with germline, which may come from a read error. The genes are TRBV7-9 and TRBJ2-1, with 9 bases fitting TRBD2. The germline V gene has CDR1 SEHNR and CDR2 FQNEAQ (reference sequence). The CDR3 has 17 residues. The CDR3 region has the DNA TGTTCCAGCAGCCCCGCCCGGCTAGCGGGGCAATACAATGAGCAGTTCTTC. This encodes CSSSPARLAGQYNEQFF.

The chain links TRBV18 to TRBJ1-2, with a weak D call TRBD1 (5 bases). CDR1 is KGHSH, CDR2 LQKENI, per germline. The CDR3 runs 16 residues. V was cut by 1 base and J by 7 bases, with 19 bases left in between. Here the CDR3 DNA reads TGTGCCAGCTCACCACGGGCTCTACGGGGGGAAATTGGCTACACCTTC. It encodes CASSPRALRGEIGYTF. Complete variable domain (other parts from reference TRBV18 and TRBJ1-2): NAGVMQNPRHLVRRRGQEARLRCSPMKGHSHVYWYRQLPEEGLKFMVYLQKENIIDESGMPKERFSAEFPKEGPSILRIQQVVRGDSAAYFCASSPRALRGEIGYTFGSGTRLTVV.

This chain links TRBV30 with TRBJ1-1; 8 bases agree with TRBD1. CDR1 and CDR2 (germline): GTSNPN, SVGIG (reference sequence). The CDR3 is made up of 13 amino acids. V dropped 3 bases and J dropped 0; count of bases not matched to a gene: 0. The CDR3 DNA reads TGTGCCTGGAGGGGACAGGTGAACACTGAAGCTTTCTTT. The encoded protein is CAWRGQVNTEAFF.

The CDR3 region is CASSVSSGLSSGANVLTF. The DNA for the CDR3 is TGTGCCAGCAGTGTCTCTAGCGGCCTAAGCTCTGGGGCCAACGTCCTGACTTTC. The chain uses TRBV6-4 and TRBJ2-6; 7 bases agree with TRBD2. CDR3 length: 18 residues. After removal of 4 bases from V and 0 bases from J, the junction contained 9 bases not matched to a gene. Germline V gene lookup returns CDR1 MRHNA and CDR2 SNTAGT.

The gene calls are TRBV2 and TRBJ1-1; weak D call: TRBD1 (5 bases). This CDR3 has 14 residues. V was shortened by 10 bases and J by 0 bases, with 15 bases between the two germline ends. Germline CDR1 SNHLY, CDR2 FYNNEI. The CDR3 sequence: CATRTQTLNTEAFF. The CDR3 DNA reads TGTGCCACCAGGACACAAACCTTGAACACTGAAGCTTTCTTT.

The J gene is TRBJ2-5, the V gene TRBV13; possibly TRBD1 for D (6 bases). Deletions cut 6 bases from V and 2 bases from J, with 13 bases between. This CDR3 region has 14 residues. Germline V gene lookup returns CDR1 PRHDT and CDR2 FYEKMQ (reference sequence). CDR3 in amino acids: CASRERGQQETQYF. The CDR3 region has the DNA TGTGCCAGCAGGGAGAGAGGACAGCAAGAGACCCAGTACTTC.

The rearrangement uses TRBV5-1 and TRBJ1-1, with 8 positions matching TRBD1. From germline, CDR1 is SGHRS and CDR2 YFSETQ. CDR3 length: 15 amino acids. J was trimmed by 5 bases and V by 0 bases; bases with no gene match: 6. CDR3 loop: CASSLAETGATEAFF. The CDR3 DNA follows: TGCGCCAGCAGCTTGGCCGAGACAGGGGCGACTGAAGCTTTCTTT.

The chain couples TRBV7-9 to TRBJ1-2, with D possibly being TRBD1 (5 bases). Germline V gene sequence: CDR1 SEHNR, CDR2 FQNEAQ (reference sequence). V was cut by 5 bases and J by 6 bases, with 16 bases left in between. There are 14 residues in the CDR3. CDR3 nucleotides: TGTGCCAGCAGCCTACAGACGGGGGAGGATGGCTACACCTTC. Amino acids: CASSLQTGEDGYTF.

V usage is TRBV20-1 and J usage is TRBJ2-5, with TRBD1 as a possible D gene (7 bases). Deletions cut 8 bases from V and 5 bases from J, with 12 bases between. The CDR3 totals 11 residues. Germline assignment: CDR1 DFQATT and CDR2 SNEGSKA (reference sequence). The chain's CDR3 is CSPTGRETQYF. The CDR3 DNA follows: TGCAGTCCGACAGGGAGGGAGACCCAGTACTTC.

This chain connects TRBV25-1 to TRBJ2-1; maybe TRBD2 (6 bases). This CDR3 is built from 13 residues. Germline-derived CDR1 and CDR2 are MGHDK and SYGVNS. V was pared by 6 bases and J by 8 bases, with 14 bases between. As DNA, the CDR3 is TGTGCCAGCAGCGGGACTCAAGTTTATGAGCAGTTCTTC. This gives the protein CASSGTQVYEQFF. Complete variable domain (other parts from reference TRBV25-1 and TRBJ2-1): EADIYQTPRYLVIGTGKKITLECSQTMGHDKMYWYQQDPGMELHLIHYSYGVNSTEKGDLSSESTVSRIRTEHFPLTLESARPSHTSQYLCASSGTQVYEQFFGPGTRLTVL.